Shown below are 15 T cell receptor beta chains from a single sample sequenced in a study of shared clonotypes between healthy human individuals. Here immunoSEQ multiplex PCR was the method, and the copy in TCRdb shows in-frame clones only, minus some. This table holds roughly 890,000 clones, 85% to 95% found once. The naive CD8 fraction comprised CD45RO-negative cells positively selected for CCR7 and excluded terminally differentiated effector memory CD45RA+ cells. Specimen: naive CD8+ T cells sorted from blood. Every receptor here comes from a man aged 25 to 40 in good health.

The CDR3, as DNA: TGTGCCAGCTCACCACCAACTAGCGGCCAAGAGACCCAGTACTTC. Translated, it gives CASSPPTSGQETQYF. The chain combines TRBV18 with TRBJ2-5; TRBD2 matches at 8 bases. The CDR3 contains 15 residues. Looked up from germline, CDR1 is KGHSH and CDR2 is LQKENI. V trimming: 0 bases; J trimming: 1 base; junction bases outside the gene matches: 1.

Here the CDR3 DNA reads TGCGCCAGCAGCTTGCGGGACAGTATAGCCAAGAGAACCCAGTACTTC. Its protein is CASSLRDSIAKRTQYF. The chain carries TRBV5-1 and TRBJ2-5, with 7 bases lining up with TRBD1. V was clipped by 1 base and J by 8 bases; unmatched bases: 14. Germline assignment: CDR1 SGHRS and CDR2 YFSETQ. The CDR3 covers 16 residues.

CDR3 region: CASSLGSDTQYF. CDR3 nucleotides: TGTGCCAGCAGCTTGGGTTCAGATACGCAGTATTTT. The V call is TRBV5-6, the J call TRBJ2-3, with D unresolved. Deletions cut 0 bases from V and 4 bases from J, with 3 bases between. Germline V gives CDR1 SGHDT, CDR2 YYEEEE. This CDR3 contains 12 residues.

The chain uses TRBV6-5 and TRBJ2-7; 7 bases map to TRBD1. The CDR3 is 16 residues long. Trimming removed 2 bases from V and 0 bases from J; junction bases left unmatched: 7. Germline lookup yields CDR1 MNHEY and CDR2 SVGAGI. This CDR3 is CASSYAPGQSSYEQYF. The CDR3 DNA follows: TGTGCCAGCAGTTACGCCCCGGGACAGAGCTCCTACGAGCAGTACTTC.

The rearrangement joins TRBV7-9 to TRBJ2-3; D remains ambiguous. The V gene's germline CDR1 is SEHNR and CDR2 FQNEAQ (reference sequence). There are 15 residues in the CDR3. V gave up 3 bases and J gave up 1 base, with 11 bases separating them. The CDR3: CASSFLPSGTDTQYF. CDR3 nucleotide sequence: TGTGCCAGCAGCTTCCTTCCCAGCGGCACAGATACGCAGTATTTT.

The chain has TRBV5-4 and TRBJ2-1; no reliable D call. Per the germline V gene, CDR1 is SGHNT and CDR2 is YYREEE (reference sequence). This CDR3 is 14 amino acids long. Between the trimmed V and J ends, which lost 7 bases and 4 bases, there was a span of 15 bases. The CDR3 DNA reads as TGTGCCAGCCTTAGCCCCGACAATTACAATGAGCAGTTCTTC. It codes for CASLSPDNYNEQFF.

The chain employs TRBV27 and TRBJ2-7, with a tentative D call TRBD2 (6 bases). Trimming took 5 bases from V and 3 from J, leaving 14 bases between them. CDR3 length: 14 amino acids. CDR1 is MNHEY, CDR2 SMNVEV, per germline (reference sequence). CDR3 bases: TGTGCCAGCAGTCCCGGGAGTCCCGGCTACGAGCAGTACTTC. Its translation is CASSPGSPGYEQYF.

CDR3 sequence (DNA): TGTGCCAGCAGTTTAGGGGTCGGTCAGCCCCAGCATTTT. Its protein is CASSLGVGQPQHF. The chain carries TRBV27 and TRBJ1-5; D gene unclear. This CDR3 has 13 residues. Trimming took 2 bases from V and 6 from J, leaving 8 bases between them. In germline, CDR1 is MNHEY, CDR2 SMNVEV (reference sequence).

The chain recombines TRBV7-9 with TRBJ2-1, with 11 positions matching TRBD1. Losses at the gene ends were 5 bases for V and 2 bases for J; bases not matched to a gene: 8. CDR1 is SEHNR, CDR2 FQNEAQ, per germline (reference sequence). The CDR3 has 17 amino acids. The CDR3: CASSSMDRGPPYNEQFF. DNA of the CDR3: TGTGCCAGCAGCAGCATGGACAGGGGGCCTCCCTACAATGAGCAGTTCTTC.

The chain is built from TRBV15 and TRBJ1-1; D is undetermined. The CDR3 runs to 14 residues. V gave up 1 base and J gave up 0 bases, with 6 bases separating them. Germline-derived CDR1 and CDR2 are LNHNV and YYDKDF (reference sequence). In DNA form, the CDR3 reads TGTGCCACCAGCAGAGGTCATGTGAACACTGAAGCTTTCTTT. This translates into CATSRGHVNTEAFF.

V gene TRBV4-1 combines with J gene TRBJ1-5, with 9 bases that match TRBD1. CDR1 and CDR2 (germline): MGHRA, YSYEKL. There are 14 residues in the CDR3. V dropped 5 bases and J dropped 6; count of bases not matched to a gene: 5. The CDR3 loop is CASSLGQGSQPQHF. As DNA, the CDR3 is TGCGCCAGCAGCTTGGGACAGGGTAGTCAGCCCCAGCATTTT.

This clone came up once. V and J are TRBV10-1 and TRBJ2-7; 9 bases are a match to TRBD2. CDR3 length equals 14 residues. In germline, CDR1 is WNHNN, CDR2 SYGVQD (reference sequence). With 6 bases clipped from V and 3 bases from J, the junction kept 6 bases outside the gene matches. The CDR3 here is CASSPSGMSYEQYF. The CDR3 nucleotides are TGCGCCAGCAGCCCTAGCGGGATGAGCTACGAGCAGTACTTC.

The rearrangement uses TRBV6-1 and TRBJ2-7; no definite D call. In germline, CDR1 is MNHNS, CDR2 SASEGT. The CDR3 totals 14 residues. Trimming took 5 bases from V and 3 from J, leaving 14 bases between them. The CDR3: CASSFSAFGYEQYF. The CDR3, as DNA: TGTGCCAGCAGTTTCTCGGCTTTTGGCTACGAGCAGTACTTC.

The rearrangement links TRBV4-1 to TRBJ2-5, with D possibly being TRBD1 or TRBD2 (6 bases each). Trimming shortened V by 0 bases and J by 2 bases, and 13 bases separated the two germline ends. This CDR3 is built from 16 residues. Germline CDR1 is MGHRA and CDR2 is YSYEKL. The CDR3 DNA is TGCGCCAGCAGCCAAGATCCCGGGGGCGATCAAGAGACCCAGTACTTC. Its translation is CASSQDPGGDQETQYF.

The rearrangement uses TRBV7-6 and TRBJ2-2; D gene uncertain. Deletions cut 8 bases from V and 2 bases from J, with 6 bases between. The germline V gene encodes CDR1 SGHVS and CDR2 FNYEAQ. The CDR3 consists of 12 residues. The CDR3 nucleotides read TGTGCCAGCGCATCAAACACCGGGGAGCTGTTTTTT. This encodes CASASNTGELFF. Looking up the rest from reference TRBV7-6 and TRBJ2-2 gives the full variable domain: GAGVSQSPRYKVTKRGQDVALRCDPISGHVSLYWYRQALGQGPEFLTYFNYEAQQDKSGLPNDRFSAERPEGSISTLTIQRTEQRDSAMYRCASASNTGELFFGEGSRLTVL.